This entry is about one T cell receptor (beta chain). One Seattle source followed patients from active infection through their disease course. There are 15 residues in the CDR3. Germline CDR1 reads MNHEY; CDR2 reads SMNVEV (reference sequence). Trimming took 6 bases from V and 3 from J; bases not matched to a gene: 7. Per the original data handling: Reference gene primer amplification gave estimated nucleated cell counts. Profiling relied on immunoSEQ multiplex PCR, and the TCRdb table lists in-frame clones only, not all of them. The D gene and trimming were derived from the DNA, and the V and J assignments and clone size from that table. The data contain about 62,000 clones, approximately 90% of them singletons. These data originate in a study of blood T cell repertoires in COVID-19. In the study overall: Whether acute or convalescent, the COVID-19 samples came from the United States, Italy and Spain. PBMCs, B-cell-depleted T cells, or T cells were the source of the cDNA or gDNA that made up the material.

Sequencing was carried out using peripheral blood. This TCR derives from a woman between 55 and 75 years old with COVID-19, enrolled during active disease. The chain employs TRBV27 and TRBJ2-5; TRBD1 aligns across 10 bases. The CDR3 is CASSTSGQGEETQYF. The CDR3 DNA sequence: TGTGCCAGCAGCACTAGTGGACAGGGGGAAGAGACCCAGTACTTC.